Presented here are 21 T cell receptor beta chains from one specimen sequenced in a study of blood T cell repertoires in COVID-19 (dated by TCRdb to the early 2020s). Receptors were amplified or captured by the immunoSEQ multiplex PCR assay. TCRdb took over this immuneACCESS table, retaining in-frame rearrangements with V and J assigned. Such tables are incomplete; in checked studies, under half of the missing clones stem from an unresolved V gene, and the remainder is unexplained. Here the sample has about 83,000 clones; just over 85% occur a single time. The top ten constitute 22% of the sample. Source material: peripheral blood. The receptors here all came from an elderly woman in a cohort sampled during active or convalescent COVID-19.

CDR3 in DNA: TGTGCCAGCAGCGTAGGGGGAGGCGGGACAGTGTGGAATGAGCAGTTCTTC. Protein product: CASSVGGGGTVWNEQFF. The chain couples TRBV9 to TRBJ2-1; D may be TRBD1 (7 bases). V lost 0 bases to trimming and J lost 7 bases, with 20 bases between them. Per germline, CDR1 SGDLS and CDR2 YYNGEE. This CDR3 spans 17 amino acids.

The V and J genes are TRBV7-6 and TRBJ2-1, with 9 bases that match TRBD2. The CDR3 extends over 16 amino acids. Trimming cost V 4 bases and J 3 bases; bases outside gene matches: 7. The germline gives CDR1 SGHVS, CDR2 FNYEAQ. As DNA, the CDR3 is TGTGCCAGCAGCTCCGAGCGGGAGGCTAACTACAATGAGCAGTTCTTC. Translated, it gives CASSSEREANYNEQFF.

V usage is TRBV30 and J usage is TRBJ1-5; D is unclear. V lost 2 bases and J lost 11, with 19 bases in between. The CDR3 runs 14 residues. Germline assignment: CDR1 GTSNPN and CDR2 SVGIG (reference sequence). CDR3 residues: CAWSPFPLPAAQHF. The DNA of the CDR3 is TGTGCCTGGAGTCCCTTCCCCCTGCCGGCGGCCCAGCATTTT. The entire variable domain, with the rest obtained from reference TRBV30 and TRBJ1-5, is as follows: SQTIHQWPATLVQPVGSPLSLECTVEGTSNPNLYWYRQAAGRGLQLLFYSVGIGQISSEVPQNLSASRPQDRQFILSSKKLLLSDSGFYLCAWSPFPLPAAQHFGDGTRLSIL.

The rearrangement links TRBV2 to TRBJ2-2, with TRBD2 as a possible D gene (6 bases). This CDR3 spans 15 amino acids. Trimming shortened V by 6 bases and J by 3 bases, and 14 bases separated the two germline ends. Per germline, CDR1 SNHLY and CDR2 FYNNEI. CDR3 DNA sequence: TGTGCCAGCAGGAGGCAGCGGGCGGACACCGGGGAGCTGTTTTTT. Translation: CASRRQRADTGELFF.

The chain carries TRBV19 and TRBJ1-1, with a tentative D call TRBD1 (6 bases). The CDR3 has 13 amino acids. Germline CDR1 reads LNHDA; CDR2 reads SQIVND (reference sequence). Trimming left V 6 bases short and J 1 base short, with 9 bases between. DNA of the CDR3: TGTGCCAGTAGCCGGGACAAGAACACTGAAGCTTTCTTT. It encodes CASSRDKNTEAFF.

The rearrangement uses TRBV5-6 and TRBJ1-5; D not certain. Trimming removed 5 bases at V and 4 bases at J, with 7 bases between. This CDR3 comprises 12 residues. Germline V gene lookup returns CDR1 SGHDT and CDR2 YYEEEE. CDR3 region: CASSRGNQPQHF. CDR3 in DNA: TGTGCCAGCAGTCGAGGTAATCAGCCCCAGCATTTT.

The rearrangement uses TRBV5-1 and TRBJ2-1; 11 positions agree with TRBD2. V was clipped by 2 bases and J by 7 bases; unmatched bases: 2. The CDR3 consists of 14 residues. Germline lookup yields CDR1 SGHRS and CDR2 YFSETQ. The CDR3 DNA reads as TGCGCCAGCAGCTTAACTAGCGGGAGAAATGAGCAGTTCTTC. Residues: CASSLTSGRNEQFF. The full variable domain, completed using reference TRBV5-1 and TRBJ2-1, is KAGVTQTPRYLIKTRGQQVTLSCSPISGHRSVSWYQQTPGQGLQFLFEYFSETQRNKGNFPGRFSGRQFSNSRSEMNVSTLELGDSALYLCASSLTSGRNEQFFGPGTRLTVL.

V gene TRBV30 combines with J gene TRBJ2-6; TRBD1 aligns across 10 bases. This CDR3 is built from 17 residues. Trimming cost V 0 bases and J 3 bases; bases outside gene matches: 5. Germline V CDR1 and CDR2: GTSNPN, SVGIG (reference sequence). CDR3 sequence reads: CAWSVRDRGGGANVLTF. The CDR3 coding sequence is TGTGCCTGGAGTGTACGGGACAGGGGTGGTGGGGCCAACGTCCTGACTTTC.

V is TRBV3-1 (or the pseudogene TRBV3-2) and J is TRBJ1-3; 9 bases fit TRBD1. Losses at the gene ends were 4 bases for V and 2 bases for J; bases not matched to a gene: 3. The CDR3 covers 15 residues. CDR1 and CDR2 (germline): LGHDT, YNNKEL (reference sequence). The CDR3 DNA reads as TGTGCCAGCAGCCGGGGGACAGGGACTGGAAACACCATATATTTT. Its translation is CASSRGTGTGNTIYF.

This clone showed up just a few times. The chain has TRBV5-5 and TRBJ1-5; 7 bases are a match to TRBD1. V was pared by 4 bases and J by 9 bases, with 10 bases of the junction left unmatched. CDR1 and CDR2 from the germline V gene are SGHKS and YYEKEE (reference sequence). The CDR3 has 14 amino acids. CDR3 coding DNA: TGTGCCAGCAGCATCCGGACAGGCCCCGGGCCCCAGCATTTT. It encodes CASSIRTGPGPQHF.

The chain combines TRBV5-1 with TRBJ2-3; D not resolved. Germline V CDR1 and CDR2: SGHRS, YFSETQ. V gave up 0 bases and J gave up 3 bases, with 20 bases separating them. CDR3 length: 18 residues. The CDR3 nucleotides read TGCGCCAGCAGCTTGGTGGTTCGTTTAAACCCCAGGACAGATACGCAGTATTTT. Translating it yields CASSLVVRLNPRTDTQYF.

About this clone: Other DNA sequences in the sample encode the same CDR3. The chain has TRBV2 and TRBJ2-2; D call uncertain. The ends were cut back, 7 bases at V and 1 base at J, with 10 bases in the middle. The germline V gene has CDR1 SNHLY and CDR2 FYNNEI. The CDR3 totals 14 residues. The CDR3 sequence is CASTPLRNTGELFF. The CDR3 bases are TGTGCCAGCACCCCCCTAAGGAACACCGGGGAGCTGTTTTTT.

This clone was recorded a few times. The V gene is TRBV10-2, the J gene TRBJ2-1; possibly TRBD1 for D (6 bases). Per germline, CDR1 WSHSY and CDR2 SAAADI. Trimming removed 7 bases from V and 6 bases from J, with 13 bases in between. This CDR3 spans 13 amino acids. The DNA for the CDR3 is TGCGCCAGCATCGGCAGGGGTGGCAATGAGCAGTTCTTC. It codes for CASIGRGGNEQFF.

The sample holds a few counts of this clone. The chain recombines TRBV11-3 with TRBJ2-3; 11 bases agree with TRBD2. J was trimmed by 6 bases and V by 5 bases; bases with no gene match: 10. CDR1 is SGHNT, CDR2 YENEEA, per germline. The CDR3 has 16 amino acids. Here the CDR3 DNA reads TGTGCCAGCAGCCCCCGACTAGCGGGAAGGCCCGATACGCAGTATTTT. This encodes CASSPRLAGRPDTQYF.

This clone was observed a handful of times. CDR3 sequence reads: CAIGEGLAGVDEQFF. In DNA form, the CDR3 reads TGTGCCATTGGAGAGGGACTAGCGGGAGTCGATGAGCAGTTCTTC. The V call is TRBV6-5, the J call TRBJ2-1; TRBD2 matches at 14 bases. Germline CDR1 MNHEY, CDR2 SVGAGI. The CDR3 is 15 amino acids. V gave up 10 bases and J gave up 8 bases; unmatched junction bases: 10.

V gene TRBV5-1 combines with J gene TRBJ2-7, with D maybe TRBD1 (5 bases). The CDR3 sequence is 14 residues long. Trimming cost V 3 bases and J 1 base, with 11 bases left between them. CDR1 and CDR2 from the germline V gene are SGHRS and YFSETQ. The CDR3 coding sequence is TGCGCCAGCAGCTCGCTTCAGGGATCCTACGAGCAGTACTTC. Encoded protein: CASSSLQGSYEQYF.

J is TRBJ1-6 and V is TRBV9, with TRBD1 matching 9 bases. This CDR3 has 15 residues. The J segment lost 7 bases and the V segment lost 2 bases, leaving 4 bases of the junction unmatched. Looked up from germline, CDR1 is SGDLS and CDR2 is YYNGEE. CDR3 bases: TGTGCCAGCAGCGTGGGGACAGGGAGCAATTCACCCCTCCACTTT. Amino acid sequence: CASSVGTGSNSPLHF.

The chain links TRBV4-2 to TRBJ2-1; tentatively, D is TRBD1 (5 bases). Germline assignment: CDR1 LGHNA and CDR2 YNFKEQ. This CDR3 is built from 14 residues. Trimming removed 1 base from V and 3 bases from J, with 7 bases in between. The CDR3 DNA sequence: TGTGCCAGCAGCCAAGGACAGAGCTACAATGAGCAGTTCTTC. This encodes CASSQGQSYNEQFF.

The CDR3 sequence is CASVVGGQEETQYF. The CDR3 DNA reads as TGTGCCAGCGTCGTCGGGGGGCAAGAAGAGACCCAGTACTTC. The chain has TRBV28 and TRBJ2-5; possible D gene TRBD2, 7 bases. The CDR3 is 14 amino acids. The germline CDR1 and CDR2 sequences are MDHEN and SYDVKM. Trimming cost V 8 bases and J 3 bases, with 16 bases left between them.

V is TRBV2 and J is TRBJ1-1, with a possible D match to TRBD1 (5 bases). The V end lost 7 bases, the J end lost 4 bases, and 19 bases lay between the germline ends. This CDR3 spans 15 amino acids. Germline V gene sequence: CDR1 SNHLY, CDR2 FYNNEI. The CDR3 DNA is TGTGCCAGCACCCAAGGAGGGGTGTTTCGCACTGAAGCTTTCTTT. It encodes CASTQGGVFRTEAFF.

The genes are TRBV18 and TRBJ1-4, with 10 positions matching TRBD1. Germline V gene lookup returns CDR1 KGHSH and CDR2 LQKENI. This CDR3 comprises 15 residues. The trim removed 6 bases at V and 7 bases at J, leaving 8 bases unmatched. CDR3 DNA sequence: TGTGCCAGCTCCCAAGGACAGGGGGATGGTGAAAAACTGTTTTTT. Protein sequence: CASSQGQGDGEKLFF.